The rows below give T cell receptor beta chains drawn from one sample of a study of radiotherapy plus CTLA-4 blockade in lung cancer. Repertoires were generated with immunoSEQ multiplex PCR, while TCRdb's copy carries only in-frame clones and drops some. The sample lists about 97,000 clones; approximately 74% were seen once. The material sequenced was peripheral blood, taken from a patient treated with radiotherapy plus ipilimumab. The receptors stem from a human donor with non-small cell lung cancer who had a partial response to radiotherapy plus ipilimumab. Some clones in this sample may be carry-over from other donors' samples. The CDR3 runs from the conserved cysteine through the conserved F or W. The order of the fields is clone size, J gene, V gene, D gene, CDR3 protein, CDR3 DNA. D genes are given only for firm matches. Rows give clone size only sometimes, using once, few, many, or a class for an expanded clone.

>.|TRBJ2-1|TRBV13|TRBD2
CASSSLAGGPAEQFF
TGTGCCAGCAGCTCGCTAGCGGGAGGGCCAGCTGAGCAGTTCTTC
>.|TRBJ1-5|TRBV19|.
CASSISIWDTNQPQHF
TGTGCCAGTAGTATTTCTATTTGGGACACAAACCAGCCCCAGCATTTT
>.|TRBJ2-7|TRBV18|.
CASSPGASRTYEQYF
TGTGCCAGCTCACCAGGAGCGAGCCGGACCTACGAGCAGTACTTC
>.|TRBJ2-1|TRBV7-3|TRBD1
CASSKGGYEQFF
TGTGCCAGCAGCAAAGGGGGCTATGAGCAGTTCTTC
>.|TRBJ2-5|TRBV5-4|.
CASSLEETQYF
TGTGCCAGCAGCTTAGAGGAGACCCAGTACTTC
>.|TRBJ1-3|TRBV5-1|TRBD1
CASSLAGVSDRLSGNTIYF
TGCGCCAGCAGCTTGGCCGGCGTGTCGGACAGGCTCTCAGGAAACACCATATATTTT
>.|TRBJ2-3|TRBV11-2|.
CASSLGPTSTDTQYF
TGTGCCAGCAGCTTGGGCCCCACTAGCACAGATACGCAGTATTTT
>.|TRBJ2-1|TRBV25-1|TRBD2
CASSDPGGAGNEQFF
TGTGCCAGCAGTGACCCGGGGGGAGCTGGGAATGAGCAGTTCTTC
>.|TRBJ2-3|TRBV19|.
CASSIPHTDTQYF
TGTGCCAGTAGTATACCCCACACAGATACGCAGTATTTT
>once|TRBJ1-3|TRBV4-2|TRBD1
CASSRAPGQVSGNTIYF
TGTGCCAGCAGCCGAGCCCCGGGACAGGTCTCTGGAAACACCATATATTTT
>once|TRBJ2-2|TRBV7-8|.
CASSRGNTGELFF
TGTGCCAGCAGCAGGGGTAACACCGGGGAGCTGTTTTTT
>few|TRBJ2-7|TRBV5-4|TRBD1
CASSMDRVWEQYF
TGTGCCAGCAGCATGGACAGGGTTTGGGAGCAGTACTTC
>.|TRBJ1-5|TRBV7-2|.
CASSLQGSRSNQPQHF
TGTGCCAGCAGCTTACAGGGGTCTCGTAGCAATCAGCCCCAGCATTTT
>.|TRBJ1-2|TRBV7-2|TRBD1
CASSPQGATNYGYTF
TGTGCCAGCAGCCCACAGGGGGCGACTAACTATGGCTACACCTTC
>.|TRBJ2-1|TRBV4-2|TRBD2
CASSQVAGGREQFF
TGTGCCAGCAGCCAAGTAGCGGGGGGGCGTGAGCAGTTCTTC
>.|TRBJ2-4|TRBV27|TRBD1
CASSPLAGTALAKNIQYF
TGTGCCAGCAGTCCGCTCGCCGGGACAGCACTAGCCAAAAACATTCAGTACTTC
>.|TRBJ2-3|TRBV11-3|.
CASSLASQGLDTQYF
TGTGCCAGCAGCTTAGCAAGCCAGGGTTTGGATACGCAGTATTTT
>.|TRBJ2-5|TRBV28|TRBD2
CASSRGVAGLGKTQYF
TGTGCCAGCAGTCGCGGGGTAGCGGGACTAGGGAAGACCCAGTACTTC
>.|TRBJ2-5|TRBV4-1|.
CASSQDRSSGGQGTQYF
TGCGCCAGCAGCCAAGATAGGTCTAGCGGGGGACAGGGGACCCAGTACTTC
>.|TRBJ2-3|TRBV30|.
CAWSWSGTDTQYF
TGTGCCTGGAGCTGGAGCGGCACAGATACGCAGTATTTT
>.|TRBJ2-7|TRBV5-1|TRBD1
CASRAGTDRYEQYF
TGCGCCAGCAGGGCCGGGACAGACCGCTACGAGCAGTACTTC
>.|TRBJ2-7|TRBV11-1|.
CASSLGDSGLGYEQYF
TGTGCCAGCAGCTTGGGGGACTCCGGCTTGGGCTACGAGCAGTACTTC
>.|TRBJ2-2|TRBV27|.
CASRRDFANTGELFF
TGTGCCAGCAGACGGGACTTCGCGAACACCGGGGAGCTGTTTTTT
>.|TRBJ2-2|TRBV11-3|TRBD1
CASSLGPTGANTGELFF
TGTGCCAGCAGCTTAGGGCCGACAGGGGCCAACACCGGGGAGCTGTTTTTT
>.|TRBJ1-3|TRBV7-7|.
CASSLEGVSGNTIYF
TGTGCCAGCAGCTTAGAGGGGGTCTCTGGAAACACCATATATTTT
>.|TRBJ2-4|TRBV5-6|.
CASSTLQGYIQYF
TGTGCCAGCAGCACGCTACAGGGATACATTCAGTACTTC
>once|TRBJ2-5|TRBV7-7|TRBD2
CASSERGTVAETQYF
TGTGCCAGCAGCGAGCGGGGAACGGTGGCGGAGACCCAGTACTTC
>.|TRBJ1-2|TRBV6-1|.
CASSQTGDYGYTF
TGTGCCAGCAGTCAGACAGGCGACTATGGCTACACCTTC